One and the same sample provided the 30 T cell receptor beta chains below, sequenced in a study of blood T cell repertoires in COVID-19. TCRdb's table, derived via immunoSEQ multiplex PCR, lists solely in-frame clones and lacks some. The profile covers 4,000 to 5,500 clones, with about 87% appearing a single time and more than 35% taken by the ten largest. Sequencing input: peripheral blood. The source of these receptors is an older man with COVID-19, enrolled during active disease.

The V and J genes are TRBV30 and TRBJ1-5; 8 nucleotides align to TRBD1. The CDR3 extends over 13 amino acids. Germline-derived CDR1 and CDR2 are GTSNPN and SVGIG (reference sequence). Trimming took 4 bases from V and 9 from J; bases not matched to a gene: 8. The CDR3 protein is CAWTGQALGPQHF. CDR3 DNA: TGTGCCTGGACGGGACAGGCACTCGGGCCCCAGCATTTT.

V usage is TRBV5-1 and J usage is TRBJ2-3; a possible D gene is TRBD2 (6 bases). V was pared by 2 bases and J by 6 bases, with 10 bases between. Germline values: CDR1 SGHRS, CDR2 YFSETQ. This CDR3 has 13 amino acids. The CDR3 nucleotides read TGCGCCAGCAGCTTAACCGGAGGGGATACGCAGTATTTT. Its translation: CASSLTGGDTQYF. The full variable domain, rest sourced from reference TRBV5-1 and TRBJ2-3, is KAGVTQTPRYLIKTRGQQVTLSCSPISGHRSVSWYQQTPGQGLQFLFEYFSETQRNKGNFPGRFSGRQFSNSRSEMNVSTLELGDSALYLCASSLTGGDTQYFGPGTRLTVL.

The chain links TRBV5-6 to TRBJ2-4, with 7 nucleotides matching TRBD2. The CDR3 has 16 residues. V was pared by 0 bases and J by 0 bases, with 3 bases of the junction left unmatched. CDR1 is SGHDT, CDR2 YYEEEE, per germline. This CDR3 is CASSLGAGLAKNIQYF. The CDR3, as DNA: TGTGCCAGCAGCTTGGGAGCGGGGTTAGCCAAAAACATTCAGTACTTC.

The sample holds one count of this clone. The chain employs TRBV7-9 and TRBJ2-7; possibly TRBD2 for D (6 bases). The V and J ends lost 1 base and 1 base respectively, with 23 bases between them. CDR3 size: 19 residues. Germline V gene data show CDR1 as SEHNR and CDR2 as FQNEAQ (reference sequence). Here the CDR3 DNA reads TGTGCCAGCAGCTTAGAAGGGACGCCAGGAGGGAGTTATTCCTACGAGCAGTACTTC. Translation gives CASSLEGTPGGSYSYEQYF.

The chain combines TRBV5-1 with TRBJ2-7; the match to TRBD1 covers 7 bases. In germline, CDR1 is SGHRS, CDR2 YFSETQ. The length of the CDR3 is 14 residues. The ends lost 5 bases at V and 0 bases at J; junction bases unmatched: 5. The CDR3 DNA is TGCGCCAGCAGACCACAGGGGAGCTCCTACGAGCAGTACTTC. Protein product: CASRPQGSSYEQYF.

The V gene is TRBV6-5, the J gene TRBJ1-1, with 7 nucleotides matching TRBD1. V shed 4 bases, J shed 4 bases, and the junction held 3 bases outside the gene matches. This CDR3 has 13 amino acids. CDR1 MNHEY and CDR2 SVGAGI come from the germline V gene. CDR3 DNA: TGTGCCAGCAGTTCGGACAGGATCACTGAAGCTTTCTTT. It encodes CASSSDRITEAFF.

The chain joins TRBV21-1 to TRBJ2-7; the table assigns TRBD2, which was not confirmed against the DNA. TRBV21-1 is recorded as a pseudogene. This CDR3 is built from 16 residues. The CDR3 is CASSKKARGYTYEQYF. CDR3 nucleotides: TGTGCCAGCAGCAAAAAAGCTCGCGGGTATACTTACGAGCAGTACTTC.

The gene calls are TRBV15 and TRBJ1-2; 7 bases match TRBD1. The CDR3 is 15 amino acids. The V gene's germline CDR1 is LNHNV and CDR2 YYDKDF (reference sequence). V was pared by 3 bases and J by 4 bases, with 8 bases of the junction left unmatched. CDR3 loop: CATSREGQAFYGYTF. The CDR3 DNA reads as TGTGCCACCAGCAGGGAAGGACAGGCCTTCTATGGCTACACCTTC.

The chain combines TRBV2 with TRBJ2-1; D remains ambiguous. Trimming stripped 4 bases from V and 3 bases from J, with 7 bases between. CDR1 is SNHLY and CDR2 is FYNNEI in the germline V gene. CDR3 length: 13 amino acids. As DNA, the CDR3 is TGTGCCAGCAGTGTGGCGGTCTACAATGAGCAGTTCTTC. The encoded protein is CASSVAVYNEQFF.

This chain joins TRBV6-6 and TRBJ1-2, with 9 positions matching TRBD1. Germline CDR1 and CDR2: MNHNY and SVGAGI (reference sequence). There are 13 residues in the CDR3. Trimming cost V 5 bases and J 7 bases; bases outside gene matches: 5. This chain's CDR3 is CASSQTGGIGYTF. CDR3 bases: TGTGCCAGCAGTCAGACAGGGGGGATTGGCTACACCTTC.

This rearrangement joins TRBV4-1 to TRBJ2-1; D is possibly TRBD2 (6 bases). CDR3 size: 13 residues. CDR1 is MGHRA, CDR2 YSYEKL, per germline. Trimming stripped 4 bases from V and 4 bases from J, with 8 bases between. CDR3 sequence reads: CASSPGLYNEQFF. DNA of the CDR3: TGCGCCAGCAGCCCGGGACTGTACAATGAGCAGTTCTTC.

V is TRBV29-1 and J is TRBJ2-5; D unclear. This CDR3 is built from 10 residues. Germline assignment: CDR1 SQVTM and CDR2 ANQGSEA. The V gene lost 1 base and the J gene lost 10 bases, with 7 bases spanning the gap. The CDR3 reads CSVEGPLQYF. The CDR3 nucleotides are TGCAGCGTTGAAGGTCCCCTCCAGTACTTC.

CDR3 coding DNA: TGTGCCACTTCGACCGGAGCCTACAATGAGCAGTTCTTC. Translating gives CATSTGAYNEQFF. The chain links TRBV24-1 to TRBJ2-1; no definite D call. The CDR3 has 13 residues. V gave up 10 bases and J gave up 2 bases, with 11 bases separating them. Germline V gives CDR1 KGHDR, CDR2 SFDVKD.

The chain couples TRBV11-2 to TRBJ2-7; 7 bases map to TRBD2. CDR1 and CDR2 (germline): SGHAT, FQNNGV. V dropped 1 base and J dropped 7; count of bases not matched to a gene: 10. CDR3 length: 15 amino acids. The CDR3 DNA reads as TGTGCCAGCAGCTTAGCTGGCGGGGGAAGTGGAGAGCAGTACTTC. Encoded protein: CASSLAGGGSGEQYF. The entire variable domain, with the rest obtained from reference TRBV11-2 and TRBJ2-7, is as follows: EAGVAQSPRYKIIEKRQSVAFWCNPISGHATLYWYQQILGQGPKLLIQFQNNGVVDDSQLPKDRFSAERLKGVDSTLKIQPAKLEDSAVYLCASSLAGGGSGEQYFGPGTRLTVT.

The DNA of the CDR3 is TGTGCCAGCAGTTTCTTCCGGGACAGGGTATCACCCGGGGAGCTGTTTTTT. The encoded protein is CASSFFRDRVSPGELFF. The chain joins TRBV27 to TRBJ2-2; 9 nucleotides match TRBD1. CDR1 is MNHEY and CDR2 is SMNVEV in the germline V gene (reference sequence). The CDR3 runs 17 residues. V lost 3 bases to trimming and J lost 6 bases; unmatched junction nucleotides: 11.

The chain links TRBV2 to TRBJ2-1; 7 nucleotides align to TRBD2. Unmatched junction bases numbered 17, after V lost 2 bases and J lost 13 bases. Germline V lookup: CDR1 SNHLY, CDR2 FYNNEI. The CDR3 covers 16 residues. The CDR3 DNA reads TGTGCCAGCAGTGAAAAGGAAATTAGAGGGAGGGCCGATCAGTTCTTC. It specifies CASSEKEIRGRADQFF.

The CDR3 region is CASNTRSTGINEKLFF. CDR3 bases: TGTGCCAGCAACACCCGGAGTACAGGGATTAATGAAAAACTGTTTTTT. The genes are TRBV5-6 and TRBJ1-4, with TRBD1 as a possible D gene (6 bases). Trimming removed 6 bases at V and 4 bases at J, with 19 bases between. The CDR3 totals 16 residues. CDR1 is SGHDT, CDR2 YYEEEE, per germline.

The CDR3 nucleotides read TGCGCCAGCAGCGAGGCGGCGAGCTCTGGAAACACCATATATTTT. Translating it yields CASSEAASSGNTIYF. The chain recombines TRBV5-1 with TRBJ1-3; D unresolved. The CDR3 runs 15 residues. Germline CDR1 is SGHRS and CDR2 is YFSETQ. V was cut by 4 bases and J by 0 bases, with 11 bases left in between.

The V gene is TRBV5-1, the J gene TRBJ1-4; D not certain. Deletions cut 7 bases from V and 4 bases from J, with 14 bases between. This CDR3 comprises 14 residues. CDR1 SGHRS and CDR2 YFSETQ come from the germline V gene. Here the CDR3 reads CASSPGSYNEKLFF. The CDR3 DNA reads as TGCGCCAGCTCGCCAGGATCTTATAATGAAAAACTGTTTTTT.

This CDR3 is CASSQGGSPSYGYTF. Written as DNA, the CDR3 is TGCGCCAGCAGCCAAGGCGGGAGTCCTTCCTATGGCTACACCTTC. The V call is TRBV4-1, the J call TRBJ1-2; D is unclear. Trimming removed 1 base from V and 4 bases from J, with 13 bases in between. Germline V gene lookup returns CDR1 MGHRA and CDR2 YSYEKL. This CDR3 is 15 amino acids long.

The CDR3, as DNA: TGTGCCAGCAGCCCCGCCTTACCACATAATGAGCAGTTCTTC. Its protein product is CASSPALPHNEQFF. The V and J genes are TRBV6-5 and TRBJ2-1; D not certain. This CDR3 has 14 amino acids. Looked up from germline, CDR1 is MNHEY and CDR2 is SVGAGI. Trimming took 6 bases from V and 7 from J, leaving 16 bases between them.

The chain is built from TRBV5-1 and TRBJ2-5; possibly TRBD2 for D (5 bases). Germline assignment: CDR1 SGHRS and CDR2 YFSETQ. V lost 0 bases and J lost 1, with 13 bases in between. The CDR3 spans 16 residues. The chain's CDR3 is CASSLAGSAAQETQYF. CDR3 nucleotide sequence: TGCGCCAGCAGCTTGGCGGGGTCTGCGGCCCAAGAGACCCAGTACTTC.

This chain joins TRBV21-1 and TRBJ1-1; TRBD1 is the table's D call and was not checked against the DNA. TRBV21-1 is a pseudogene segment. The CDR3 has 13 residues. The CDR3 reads CASTQDRFTEAFF. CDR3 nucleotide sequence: TGTGCCAGCACCCAGGACAGATTCACTGAAGCTTTCTTT.

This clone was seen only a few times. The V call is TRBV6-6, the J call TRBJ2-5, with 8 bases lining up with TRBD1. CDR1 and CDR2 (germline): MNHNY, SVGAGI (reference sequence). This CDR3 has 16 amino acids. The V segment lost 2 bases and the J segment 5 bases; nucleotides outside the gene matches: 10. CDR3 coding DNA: TGTGCCAGCAGTTACAACCCAGGGGGCGGCTATGAGACCCAGTACTTC. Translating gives CASSYNPGGGYETQYF.

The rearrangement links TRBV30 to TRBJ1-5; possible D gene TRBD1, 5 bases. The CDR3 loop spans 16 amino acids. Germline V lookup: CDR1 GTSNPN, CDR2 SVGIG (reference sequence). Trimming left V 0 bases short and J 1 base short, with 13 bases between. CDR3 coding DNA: TGTGCCTGGAGTGTAAGGGGACTCCGGAGCAATCAGCCCCAGCATTTT. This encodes CAWSVRGLRSNQPQHF.

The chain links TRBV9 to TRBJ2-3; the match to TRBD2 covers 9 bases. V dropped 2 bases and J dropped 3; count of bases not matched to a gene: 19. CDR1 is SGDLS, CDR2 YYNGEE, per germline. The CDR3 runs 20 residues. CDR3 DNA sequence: TGTGCCAGCAGCGTTTATGGGGGCCCGGGACTAGCCGGGACAACAGATACGCAGTATTTT. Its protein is CASSVYGGPGLAGTTDTQYF.

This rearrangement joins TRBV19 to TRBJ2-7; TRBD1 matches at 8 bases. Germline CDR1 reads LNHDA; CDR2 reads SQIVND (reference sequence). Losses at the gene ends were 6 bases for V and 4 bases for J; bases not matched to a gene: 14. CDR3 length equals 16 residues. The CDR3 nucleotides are TGTGCCAGTAGCCCCGGGCAGGGGGCTAAATATTACGAGCAGTACTTC. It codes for CASSPGQGAKYYEQYF.

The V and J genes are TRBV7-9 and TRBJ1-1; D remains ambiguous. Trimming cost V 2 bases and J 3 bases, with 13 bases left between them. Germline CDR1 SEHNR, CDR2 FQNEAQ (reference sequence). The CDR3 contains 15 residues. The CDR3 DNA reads TGTGCCAGCAGCTTACATGGAGCCAAAGACACTGAAGCTTTCTTT. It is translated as CASSLHGAKDTEAFF.

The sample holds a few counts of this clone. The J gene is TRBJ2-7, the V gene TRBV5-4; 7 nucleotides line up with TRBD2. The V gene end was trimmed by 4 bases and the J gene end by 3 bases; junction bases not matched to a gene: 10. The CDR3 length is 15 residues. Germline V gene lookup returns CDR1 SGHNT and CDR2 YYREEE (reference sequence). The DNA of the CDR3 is TGTGCCAGCAGCCCTTGGGGGGGGGTCAACTACGAGCAGTACTTC. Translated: CASSPWGGVNYEQYF. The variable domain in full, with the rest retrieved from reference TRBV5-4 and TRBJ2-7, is ETGVTQSPTHLIKTRGQQVTLRCSSQSGHNTVSWYQQALGQGPQFIFQYYREEENGRGNFPPRFSGLQFPNYSSELNVNALELDDSALYLCASSPWGGVNYEQYFGPGTRLTVT.

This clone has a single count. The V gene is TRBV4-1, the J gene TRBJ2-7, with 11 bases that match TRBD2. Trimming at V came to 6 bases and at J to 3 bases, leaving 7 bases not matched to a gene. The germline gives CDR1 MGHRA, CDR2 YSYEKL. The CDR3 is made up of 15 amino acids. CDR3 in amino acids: CASRRSTSGDYEQYF. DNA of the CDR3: TGCGCCAGCAGAAGATCGACTAGCGGGGACTACGAGCAGTACTTC.